Included here is one T cell receptor beta chain sequence, with context. Antigen specificity is unknown. This sample was included in a study of cytomegalovirus exposure and HLA in healthy donors. The protocol was immunoSEQ multiplex PCR, while the TCRdb copy is restricted to in-frame clones and leaves out a portion. Of about 180,000 clones in the sample, 85% were seen once. V was clipped by 5 bases and J by 1 base; unmatched bases: 11. The CDR3 is 17 amino acids. The V gene's germline CDR1 is LNHDA and CDR2 SQIVND (reference sequence). Study results and limitations: Rarity held for most TCR sequences, but there were some public TCRs that occurred in many donors. According to a subsequent analysis, TCR clusters from the first cohort were inclined to appear together in the 120 validation repertoires. It was 150 to 200 TCR beta chains that were listed as cytomegalovirus-associated.

The sequence came from a man between 18 and 29 years old in good health and CMV-seropositive. The sequenced sample was PBMCs. V usage is TRBV19 and J usage is TRBJ2-3, with TRBD1 matching over 8 bases. The DNA for the CDR3 is TGTGCCAGTAGTCCCGTCGGACTGGGACAGGGCACAGATACGCAGTATTTT. As protein: CASSPVGLGQGTDTQYF.